This T cell receptor (beta chain) was found in a study of OX40 agonist ivuxolimab in advanced cancers. A note on the overall study: Ivuxolimab was a fully human IgG2 agonistic monoclonal antibody targeting the costimulatory receptor OX40 (CD134). Prior anti-PD-1, anti-PD-L1 or anti-CTLA-4 therapy was permitted, and checkpoint inhibitors had been received by more than 35% of dose-escalation patients. Among the roughly 54 dose-escalation patients, 19 had hepatocellular carcinoma, roughly 15 melanoma, 9 renal cell carcinoma and 9 head and neck cancer. Intravenous ivuxolimab was administered to patients every 2 weeks at six dose levels: 0.01, 0.1, 0.3, 1.5, 3 and 10 mg/kg. The paper reports the monotherapy dose-escalation portion (N of about 47 patients) of the phase I ivuxolimab trial. In the dose-escalation cohort, approximately 80% of patients were male, and the mean age was 60 years with a range of roughly 20 to 80. Three dose-escalation patients achieved partial responses, one with hepatocellular carcinoma and two with cutaneous melanoma. Peripheral TCRbeta sequencing aimed to test whether ivuxolimab altered TCR sequence diversity and caused clonal T-cell expansion. The investigation overall reported the following: Which antigens the clonally expanded peripheral T cells were specific for was not determined. After ivuxolimab, more expanded clones were found on average in CD8+ T cells than in CD4+ T cells. Partial responders in the 0.1-3.0 mg/kg groups had among the lowest normalized peripheral clonal expansion, especially among CD8+ T cells. Low levels of normalized T-cell clonal expansion were also seen in some nonresponding patients. At doses of 0.1 to 3.0 mg/kg, clonal expansion of both CD4+ and CD8+ blood T cells was observed from baseline to week 6.

The trial excluded patients who had a history of autoimmune disease or were on systemic immunosuppression. Peripheral blood for TCR sequencing was collected from all dose cohorts at baseline, on cycle 4 day 1, and on cycle 7 day 1. The samples were drawn from a first-in-human, open-label, multicenter phase I dose-escalation trial of ivuxolimab. Adults with locally advanced or metastatic melanoma, renal cell carcinoma, hepatocellular carcinoma or head and neck squamous cell carcinoma were enrolled in the trial. Before TCR sequencing, CD4+ and CD8+ T cells were separately sorted from peripheral blood. As for this clone: The target of this receptor is not known. No per-base quality is available; no much larger clone lies one base away.

The germline V gene specifies SGHAT as CDR1 and FQNNGV as CDR2. There are 16 amino acids in the CDR3, from cysteine to phenylalanine inclusive. The kept DNA is CDR3 alone, 48 bases in frame from the first base. The V end loses 3 bases and the J end loses 4 bases, and a stretch of 15 bases separates them. For sequencing of the TCRbeta CDR3 region, genomic DNA was extracted from the sorted cells. The immunoSEQ Assay was used to sequence the TCRbeta CDR3 regions. Drawn from immuneACCESS, this table holds only the in-frame rearrangements with V and J called that TCRdb kept. Clones are partly lost; checked studies trace under half to an unresolved V gene and leave the rest unexplained. In all, the sample holds around 69,000 clones, and about 88% of those were seen once. The biggest ten clones account for roughly 4.2% of the sample.

Sequencing was performed on CD4+ or CD8+ T cells sorted from blood, taken in a trial of the OX40 agonist ivuxolimab. This clonotype originated in an adult with an advanced solid tumor such as melanoma, head and neck, liver or kidney cancer. This sequence uses TRBV11-2 and TRBJ2-2; the D segment may tentatively be TRBD1 or TRBD2, each giving 5 matched bases. The bases are TGTGCCAGCAGCTTCACAGCGACGGGGCCCACCGGGGAGCTGTTTTTT. It translates to CASSFTATGPTGELFF.